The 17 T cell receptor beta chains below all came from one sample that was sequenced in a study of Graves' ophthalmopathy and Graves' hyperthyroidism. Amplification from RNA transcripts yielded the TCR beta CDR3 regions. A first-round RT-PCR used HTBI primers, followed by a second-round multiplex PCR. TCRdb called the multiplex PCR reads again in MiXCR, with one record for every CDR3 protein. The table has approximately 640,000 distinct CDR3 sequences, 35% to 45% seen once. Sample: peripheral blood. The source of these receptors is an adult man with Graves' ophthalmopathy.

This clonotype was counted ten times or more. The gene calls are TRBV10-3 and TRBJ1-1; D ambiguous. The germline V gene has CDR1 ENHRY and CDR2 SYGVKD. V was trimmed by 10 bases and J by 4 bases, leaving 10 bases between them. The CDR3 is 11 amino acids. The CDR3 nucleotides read TGTGCCACCCGGGGTAGCACTGAAGCTTTCTTT. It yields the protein CATRGSTEAFF.

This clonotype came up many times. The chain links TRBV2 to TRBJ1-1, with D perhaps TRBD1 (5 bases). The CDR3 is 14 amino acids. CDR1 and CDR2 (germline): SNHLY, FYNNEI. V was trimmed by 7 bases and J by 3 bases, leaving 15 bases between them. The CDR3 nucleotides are TGTGCCAGCATCTTGGGCAGGGATGACACTGAAGCTTTCTTT. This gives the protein CASILGRDDTEAFF. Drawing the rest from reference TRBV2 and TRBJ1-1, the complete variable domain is EPEVTQTPSHQVTQMGQEVILRCVPISNHLYFYWYRQILGQKVEFLVSFYNNEISEKSEIFDDQFSVERPDGSNFTLKIRSTKLEDSAMYFCASILGRDDTEAFFGQGTRLTVV.

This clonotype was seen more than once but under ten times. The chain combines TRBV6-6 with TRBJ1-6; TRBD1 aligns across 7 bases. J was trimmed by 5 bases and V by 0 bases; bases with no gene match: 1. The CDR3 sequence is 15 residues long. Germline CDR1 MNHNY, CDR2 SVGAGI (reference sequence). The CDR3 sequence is CASSYSTGNNSPLHF. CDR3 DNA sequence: TGTGCCAGCAGTTACTCGACAGGGAATAATTCACCCCTCCACTTT.

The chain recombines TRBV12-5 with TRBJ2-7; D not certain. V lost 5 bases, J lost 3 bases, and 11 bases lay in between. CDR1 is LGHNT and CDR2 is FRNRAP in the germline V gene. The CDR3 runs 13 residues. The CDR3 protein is CASGTQRYYEQYF. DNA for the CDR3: TGTGCTAGTGGTACCCAGCGCTACTACGAGCAGTACTTC.

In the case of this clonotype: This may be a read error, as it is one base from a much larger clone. CDR3 protein: CSAEGRGNYGYTF. The CDR3 bases are TGCAGTGCTGAGGGCAGGGGAAACTATGGCTACACCTTC. The V call is TRBV20-1, the J call TRBJ1-2; tentative D call: TRBD1 (6 bases). V was clipped by 5 bases and J by 2 bases, with 12 bases between them. Per the germline V gene, CDR1 is DFQATT and CDR2 is SNEGSKA (reference sequence). This CDR3 has 13 residues.

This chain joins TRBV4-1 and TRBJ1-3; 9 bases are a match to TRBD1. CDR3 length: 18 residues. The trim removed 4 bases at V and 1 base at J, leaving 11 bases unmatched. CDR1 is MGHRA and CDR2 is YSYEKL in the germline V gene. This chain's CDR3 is CASSRRTGVVGSGNTIYF. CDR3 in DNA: TGCGCCAGCAGCCGCAGGACAGGGGTCGTAGGATCTGGAAACACCATATATTTT.

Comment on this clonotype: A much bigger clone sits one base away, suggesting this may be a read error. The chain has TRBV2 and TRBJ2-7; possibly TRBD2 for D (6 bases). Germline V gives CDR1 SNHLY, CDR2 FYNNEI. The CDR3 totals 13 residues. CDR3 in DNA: TGTGCCGGCAGCCAAGTGGGACTCTACGAGCAGTACTTC. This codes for CAGSQVGLYEQYF.

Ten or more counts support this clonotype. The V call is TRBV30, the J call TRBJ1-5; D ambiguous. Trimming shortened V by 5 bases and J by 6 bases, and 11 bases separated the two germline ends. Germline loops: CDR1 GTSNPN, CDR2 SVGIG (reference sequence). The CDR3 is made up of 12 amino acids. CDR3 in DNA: TGTGCCTGGGGCCCTCGGGCTCAGCCCCAGCATTTT. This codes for CAWGPRAQPQHF.

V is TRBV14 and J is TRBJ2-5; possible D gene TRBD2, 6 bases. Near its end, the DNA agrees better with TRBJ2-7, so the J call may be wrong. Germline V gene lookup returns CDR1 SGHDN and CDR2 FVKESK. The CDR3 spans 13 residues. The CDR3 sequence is CASSQAGDYEQYF. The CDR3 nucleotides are TGTGCCAGCAGCCAAGCGGGAGACTACGAGCAGTACTTC.

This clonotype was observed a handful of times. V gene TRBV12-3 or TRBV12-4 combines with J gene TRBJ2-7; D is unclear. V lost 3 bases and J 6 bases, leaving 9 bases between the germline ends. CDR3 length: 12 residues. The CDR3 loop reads CASSLGRTEQYF. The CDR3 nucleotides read TGTGCCAGCAGTTTGGGAAGAACCGAGCAGTACTTC.

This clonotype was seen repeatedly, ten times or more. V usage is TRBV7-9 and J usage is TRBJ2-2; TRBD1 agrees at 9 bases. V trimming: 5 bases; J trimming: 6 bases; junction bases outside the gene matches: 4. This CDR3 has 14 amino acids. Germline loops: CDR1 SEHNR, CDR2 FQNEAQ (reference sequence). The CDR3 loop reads CASSPGQGAGELFF. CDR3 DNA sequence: TGTGCCAGCAGCCCGGGACAGGGTGCCGGGGAGCTGTTTTTT.

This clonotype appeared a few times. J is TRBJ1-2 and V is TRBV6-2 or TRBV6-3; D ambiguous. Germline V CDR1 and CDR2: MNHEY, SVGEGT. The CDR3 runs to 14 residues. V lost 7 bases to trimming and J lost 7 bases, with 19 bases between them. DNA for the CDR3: TGTGCCAGCACGGGCTCCTCTCAGCGCGGTGGCTACACCTTC. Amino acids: CASTGSSQRGGYTF.

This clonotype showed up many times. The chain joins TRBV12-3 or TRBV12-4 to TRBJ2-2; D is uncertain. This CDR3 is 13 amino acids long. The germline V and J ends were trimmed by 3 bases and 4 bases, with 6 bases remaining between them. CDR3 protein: CASSFMGTGELFF. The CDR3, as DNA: TGTGCCAGCAGTTTTATGGGCACCGGGGAGCTGTTTTTT.

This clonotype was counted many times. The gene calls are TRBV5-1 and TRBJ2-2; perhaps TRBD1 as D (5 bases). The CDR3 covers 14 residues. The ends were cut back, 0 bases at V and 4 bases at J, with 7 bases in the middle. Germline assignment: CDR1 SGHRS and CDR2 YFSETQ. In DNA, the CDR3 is TGCGCCAGCAGCTTGGAGACAGCCACCGGGGAGCTGTTTTTT. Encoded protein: CASSLETATGELFF.

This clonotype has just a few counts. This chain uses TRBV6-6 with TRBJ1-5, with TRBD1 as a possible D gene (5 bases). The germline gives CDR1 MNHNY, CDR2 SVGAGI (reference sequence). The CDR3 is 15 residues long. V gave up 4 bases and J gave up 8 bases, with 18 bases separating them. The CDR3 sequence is CASSLPGRGMEPQHF. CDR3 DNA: TGTGCCAGCAGTTTACCGGGACGGGGGATGGAGCCCCAGCATTTT.

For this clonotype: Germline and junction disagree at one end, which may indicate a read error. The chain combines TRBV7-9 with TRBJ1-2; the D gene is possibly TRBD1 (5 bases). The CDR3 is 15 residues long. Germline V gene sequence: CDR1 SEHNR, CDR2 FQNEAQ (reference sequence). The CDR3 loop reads CASSQSAGQGYGYTF. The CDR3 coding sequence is TGCGCCAGCAGCCAGAGCGCCGGGCAGGGATATGGCTACACCTTC.

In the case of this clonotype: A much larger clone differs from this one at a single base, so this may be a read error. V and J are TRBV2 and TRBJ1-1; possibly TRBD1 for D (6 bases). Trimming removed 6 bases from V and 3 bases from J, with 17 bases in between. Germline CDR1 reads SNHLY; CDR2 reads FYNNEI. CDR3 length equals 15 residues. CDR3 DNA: TGTGCCAGCAGAAGGCGTGGGGCAGGGGACACTGAAGCTTTCTTT. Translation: CASRRRGAGDTEAFF.